The T cell receptor (beta chain) under discussion was sequenced for a study of ipilimumab plus nivolumab after autologous stem cell transplantation. Study-level background: Myeloma cases were transplant-naive high-risk or relapsed within 3 years post first autologous transplant.

Clones were read by immunoSEQ multiplex PCR, and TCRdb kept only the in-frame ones, dropping some. The sample includes about 9,300 clones, 55% to 75% of them seen just once. The CDR3 sequence is 14 residues long. The V end lost 5 bases, the J end lost 0 bases, and 11 bases lay between the germline ends. Germline lookup yields CDR1 SGHTA and CDR2 FQGTGA. Starting 14 to 28 days after autologous transplant, ipilimumab 1 mg/kg was given. Dosing: nivolumab 3 mg/kg IV, weeks 1, 4, 7, 10, then every two weeks to week 26. The origin of this receptor is a female donor with multiple myeloma. The chain employs TRBV7-3 and TRBJ2-7, with a tentative D call TRBD1 (5 bases). Here the sequenced sample was PBMCs, taken in a trial of ipilimumab plus nivolumab as post-transplant consolidation. This CDR3 is CASSGQGTSYEQYF. CDR3 sequence (DNA): TGTGCCAGCAGCGGTCAGGGAACCTCCTACGAGCAGTACTTC. Supplemented by reference TRBV7-3 and TRBJ2-7, the full variable domain reads GAGVSQTPSNKVTEKGKYVELRCDPISGHTALYWYRQSLGQGPEFLIYFQGTGAADDSGLPNDRFFAVRPEGSVSTLKIQRTERGDSAVYLCASSGQGTSYEQYFGPGTRLTVT.